These 24 T cell receptor beta chains originate from one sample sequenced in a study of T cells in localized non-small cell lung cancer. Assay: immunoSEQ multiplex PCR; the TCRdb copy retains only in-frame clones and omits some. The sample carries tens of thousands of clones, about nine tenths recorded once. Sequencing used peripheral blood, obtained before any cancer treatment. The receptor source for this set is a female donor aged 60 or older with stage I squamous cell lung carcinoma.

The gene calls are TRBV4-1 and TRBJ1-5; D gene ambiguous. V lost 4 bases and J 2 bases, leaving 15 bases between the germline ends. The germline V gene has CDR1 MGHRA and CDR2 YSYEKL. The CDR3 has 16 residues. The DNA for the CDR3 is TGCGCCAGCAGCCCACGCCTTGAGCAGGGCAATCAGCCCCAGCATTTT. Amino acid sequence: CASSPRLEQGNQPQHF.

J is TRBJ2-1 and V is TRBV27; 9 nucleotides match TRBD2. After removal of 2 bases from V and 8 bases from J, the junction contained 13 bases not matched to a gene. CDR3 length equals 17 residues. Germline CDR1 reads MNHEY; CDR2 reads SMNVEV (reference sequence). This chain's CDR3 is CASSLVTSGRAPDEQFF. CDR3 coding DNA: TGTGCCAGCAGTTTAGTAACTAGCGGGCGAGCTCCGGATGAGCAGTTCTTC.

The chain combines TRBV18 with TRBJ2-1, with TRBD2 matching 7 bases. This CDR3 is built from 13 residues. V lost 2 bases and J lost 10; bases outside the gene matches: 5. Per germline, CDR1 KGHSH and CDR2 LQKENI. The CDR3 nucleotides read TGTGCCAGCTCACCAGGGGAGGGCCGGGAGCAGTTCTTC. Protein product: CASSPGEGREQFF. The whole variable domain, filled in from reference TRBV18 and TRBJ2-1, reads NAGVMQNPRHLVRRRGQEARLRCSPMKGHSHVYWYRQLPEEGLKFMVYLQKENIIDESGMPKERFSAEFPKEGPSILRIQQVVRGDSAAYFCASSPGEGREQFFGPGTRLTVL.

The V and J genes are TRBV5-1 and TRBJ2-3; 13 bases align to TRBD2. The V segment lost 1 base and the J segment 2 bases; nucleotides outside the gene matches: 1. The CDR3 totals 16 residues. CDR1 and CDR2 (germline): SGHRS, YFSETQ. The CDR3 region has the DNA TGCGCCAGCAGCTTGACTAGCGGGAGGGCCACAGATACGCAGTATTTT. It is translated as CASSLTSGRATDTQYF. The complete variable domain, with remaining parts taken from reference TRBV5-1 and TRBJ2-3, reads KAGVTQTPRYLIKTRGQQVTLSCSPISGHRSVSWYQQTPGQGLQFLFEYFSETQRNKGNFPGRFSGRQFSNSRSEMNVSTLELGDSALYLCASSLTSGRATDTQYFGPGTRLTVL.

The rearrangement links TRBV18 to TRBJ2-3; D perhaps matches TRBD1 (6 bases). The CDR3 sequence is 14 residues long. Looked up from germline, CDR1 is KGHSH and CDR2 is LQKENI. The V and J ends lost 1 base and 1 base respectively, with 6 bases between them. This chain's CDR3 is CASSPHRGTDTQYF. CDR3 DNA sequence: TGTGCCAGCTCACCACACAGGGGCACAGATACGCAGTATTTT. Looking up the rest from reference TRBV18 and TRBJ2-3 gives the full variable domain: NAGVMQNPRHLVRRRGQEARLRCSPMKGHSHVYWYRQLPEEGLKFMVYLQKENIIDESGMPKERFSAEFPKEGPSILRIQQVVRGDSAAYFCASSPHRGTDTQYFGPGTRLTVL.

The chain uses TRBV19 and TRBJ2-2; a weak D match, TRBD2 (5 bases). CDR3 size: 15 residues. The germline V gene encodes CDR1 LNHDA and CDR2 SQIVND (reference sequence). Trimming left V 6 bases short and J 5 bases short, with 16 bases between. The DNA for the CDR3 is TGTGCCAGTAGCCCGGGCTCCCCGGGGACCGGGGAGCTGTTTTTT. Translated, it gives CASSPGSPGTGELFF.

The chain recombines TRBV13 with TRBJ1-1; D remains unclear. The CDR3 runs to 16 residues. V gave up 1 base and J gave up 2 bases, with 14 bases separating them. Germline assignment: CDR1 PRHDT and CDR2 FYEKMQ (reference sequence). CDR3: CASSLERQRLNTEAFF. The CDR3 region has the DNA TGTGCCAGCAGCTTAGAACGGCAGCGACTTAACACTGAAGCTTTCTTT.

This chain connects TRBV7-3 to TRBJ2-5, with TRBD2 as a possible D gene (6 bases). The germline V and J ends were trimmed by 5 bases and 5 bases, with 15 bases remaining between them. The CDR3 totals 14 residues. Per the germline V gene, CDR1 is SGHTA and CDR2 is FQGTGA. The CDR3 region has the DNA TGTGCCAGCAGCCTACTCGGGAGAGGGGAGACCCAGTACTTC. This codes for CASSLLGRGETQYF.

The V and J genes are TRBV6-5 and TRBJ1-2; possible D gene TRBD1, 5 bases. V was shortened by 6 bases and J by 4 bases, with 12 bases between the two germline ends. The CDR3 totals 13 residues. Germline loops: CDR1 MNHEY, CDR2 SVGAGI. The CDR3 spells CASSWGGSYGYTF. Here the CDR3 DNA reads TGTGCCAGCAGCTGGGGGGGGAGCTATGGCTACACCTTC.

The count of this clone is one. The genes are TRBV4-1 and TRBJ2-1; D is perhaps TRBD2 (6 bases). This CDR3 spans 17 amino acids. Trimming removed 5 bases from V and 2 bases from J, with 19 bases in between. Germline V lookup: CDR1 MGHRA, CDR2 YSYEKL. CDR3 sequence reads: CASSKEGSTSAYNEQFF. The CDR3 bases are TGCGCCAGCAGCAAGGAGGGAAGTACTTCCGCCTACAATGAGCAGTTCTTC.

This chain links TRBV15 with TRBJ2-2; no definite D call. The CDR3 loop spans 15 amino acids. Trimming cost V 0 bases and J 4 bases, with 9 bases left between them. Germline V gives CDR1 LNHNV, CDR2 YYDKDF (reference sequence). DNA of the CDR3: TGTGCCACCAGCAGAGAGGGCCAAGGCACCGGGGAGCTGTTTTTT. Protein: CATSREGQGTGELFF.

J is TRBJ1-1 and V is TRBV11-2, with D hard to call. CDR3 length: 14 residues. CDR1 and CDR2 from the germline V gene are SGHAT and FQNNGV. Trimming left V 4 bases short and J 0 bases short, with 9 bases between. The CDR3, as DNA: TGTGCCAGCAGCTCCGGACTGATGAACACTGAAGCTTTCTTT. Its protein is CASSSGLMNTEAFF.

The table lists this clone with a few counts. Here the CDR3 reads CASSLDLSGRAREQYF. CDR3 coding DNA: TGTGCCAGCAGCTTAGATCTCAGCGGGAGGGCCCGCGAGCAGTACTTC. V is TRBV11-3 and J is TRBJ2-7, with 10 bases fitting TRBD2. V lost 0 bases and J lost 6; bases outside the gene matches: 8. Germline values: CDR1 SGHNT, CDR2 YENEEA. The CDR3 is made up of 16 amino acids. Drawing the rest from reference TRBV11-3 and TRBJ2-7, the complete variable domain is EAGVVQSPRYKIIEKKQPVAFWCNPISGHNTLYWYLQNLGQGPELLIRYENEEAVDDSQLPKDRFSAERLKGVDSTLKIQPAELGDSAVYLCASSLDLSGRAREQYFGPGTRLTVT.

The chain joins TRBV5-1 to TRBJ1-1; 7 positions agree with TRBD1. V dropped 4 bases and J dropped 6; count of bases not matched to a gene: 6. This CDR3 contains 13 residues. Looked up from germline, CDR1 is SGHRS and CDR2 is YFSETQ. The CDR3 bases are TGCGCCAGCAGCGTAACAGGGGTCCCTGAAGCTTTCTTT. It is translated as CASSVTGVPEAFF.

The chain links TRBV7-2 to TRBJ1-1, with 8 bases that match TRBD1. V trimming: 3 bases; J trimming: 3 bases; junction bases outside the gene matches: 12. The germline gives CDR1 SGHTA, CDR2 FQGNSA. This CDR3 has 17 residues. Here the CDR3 reads CASSFGPGGGKDTEAFF. DNA for the CDR3: TGTGCCAGCAGCTTTGGCCCAGGGGGCGGGAAGGACACTGAAGCTTTCTTT.

The chain recombines TRBV10-3 with TRBJ2-1; TRBD1 aligns across 10 bases. Germline loops: CDR1 ENHRY, CDR2 SYGVKD. The ends lost 5 bases at V and 7 bases at J; junction bases unmatched: 8. The CDR3 length is 15 residues. CDR3 in amino acids: CAISPDRGLVNEQFF. The CDR3 DNA is TGTGCCATCAGTCCAGACAGGGGGCTTGTGAATGAGCAGTTCTTC.

The chain joins TRBV6-1 to TRBJ2-7; TRBD2 matches at 9 bases. Germline V gives CDR1 MNHNS, CDR2 SASEGT. The CDR3 totals 17 residues. The J segment lost 1 base and the V segment lost 4 bases, leaving 11 bases of the junction unmatched. This CDR3 reads CASSGTSRTSASYEQYF. The CDR3 coding sequence is TGTGCCAGCAGTGGTACTTCTAGGACTAGCGCTTCCTACGAGCAGTACTTC.

This clone has only one observation. The chain joins TRBV6-1 to TRBJ2-7; 10 nucleotides line up with TRBD2. Germline assignment: CDR1 MNHNS and CDR2 SASEGT. The CDR3 length is 16 residues. J lost 7 bases, V lost 4 bases, and 13 bases had no gene match. The CDR3 nucleotides read TGTGCCAGCAGTGCCCCGGCAGCGGGAGGGATGGGTGAGCAGTACTTC. Protein sequence: CASSAPAAGGMGEQYF.

Worth noting for this clone: The sample carries other DNA sequences with the same CDR3. J is TRBJ1-2 and V is TRBV27; 7 bases fit TRBD1. CDR1 and CDR2 (germline): MNHEY, SMNVEV (reference sequence). This CDR3 comprises 13 residues. V lost 5 bases and J lost 4; bases outside the gene matches: 4. The CDR3 nucleotides read TGTGCCAGCAGTCCCCGGACAGGCTATGGCTACACCTTC. It is translated as CASSPRTGYGYTF.

This clone was counted only a few times. This rearrangement joins TRBV5-8 to TRBJ1-5; D call uncertain. Germline V CDR1 and CDR2: SGHTS, YDEGEE. The V end was cut by 1 base, the J end by 3 bases, with 2 bases between. This CDR3 is built from 12 residues. The CDR3 DNA reads as TGTGCCAGCAGCTTGAACAATCAGCCCCAGCATTTT. This codes for CASSLNNQPQHF.

CDR3 nucleotides: TGTGCCTGGAGTCCGAGAGGGGGGTACTATGGCTACACCTTC. It translates to CAWSPRGGYYGYTF. The V gene is TRBV30, the J gene TRBJ1-2, with a possible D match to TRBD1 (6 bases). This CDR3 is 14 amino acids long. The V and J ends lost 2 bases and 3 bases respectively, with 13 bases between them. In germline, CDR1 is GTSNPN, CDR2 SVGIG (reference sequence).

Note on this clone: The same CDR3 is also encoded by other DNA sequences in this sample. CDR3 bases: TGCGCCAGCAGCTTGGTAGTCAGTCCCTACGAGCAGTACTTC. This sequence encodes CASSLVVSPYEQYF. V and J are TRBV5-1 and TRBJ2-7; unclear D gene. The germline V gene encodes CDR1 SGHRS and CDR2 YFSETQ. The CDR3 is 14 residues long. Trimming pared 0 bases from V and 2 bases from J, leaving 9 bases between.

This chain uses TRBV25-1 with TRBJ1-1; D might be TRBD1 (5 bases). V lost 3 bases to trimming and J lost 5 bases, with 13 bases between them. CDR3 size: 14 residues. Germline V gives CDR1 MGHDK, CDR2 SYGVNS. The CDR3 DNA reads TGTGCCAGCAGTGAGGTAGGGGAAAGAACTGAAGCTTTCTTT. Amino acid sequence: CASSEVGERTEAFF.

This clone is a singleton in its sample. The CDR3: CSVGGGSSNQPQHF. In DNA form, the CDR3 reads TGCAGCGTTGGGGGGGGAAGTAGCAATCAGCCCCAGCATTTT. The chain uses TRBV29-1 and TRBJ1-5, with TRBD1 as a possible D gene (5 bases). The CDR3 loop spans 14 amino acids. Germline V gene sequence: CDR1 SQVTM, CDR2 ANQGSEA. Trimming removed 4 bases at V and 0 bases at J, with 10 bases between. Drawing the rest from reference TRBV29-1 and TRBJ1-5, the complete variable domain is SAVISQKPSRDICQRGTSLTIQCQVDSQVTMMFWYRQQPGQSLTLIATANQGSEATYESGFVIDKFPISRPNLTFSTLTVSNMSPEDSSIYLCSVGGGSSNQPQHFGDGTRLSIL.